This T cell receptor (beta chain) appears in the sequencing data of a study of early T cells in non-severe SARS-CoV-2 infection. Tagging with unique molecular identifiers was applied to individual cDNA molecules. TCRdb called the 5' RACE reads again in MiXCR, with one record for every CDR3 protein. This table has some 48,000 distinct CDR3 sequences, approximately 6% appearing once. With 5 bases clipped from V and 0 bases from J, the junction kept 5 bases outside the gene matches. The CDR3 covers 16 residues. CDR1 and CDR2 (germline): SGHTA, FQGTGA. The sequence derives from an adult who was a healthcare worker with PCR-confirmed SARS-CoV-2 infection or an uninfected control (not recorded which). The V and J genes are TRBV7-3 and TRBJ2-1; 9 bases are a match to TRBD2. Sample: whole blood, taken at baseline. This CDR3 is CASSPAGGRSYNEQFF. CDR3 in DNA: TGTGCCAGCAGCCCAGCGGGAGGCCGCTCCTACAATGAGCAGTTCTTC. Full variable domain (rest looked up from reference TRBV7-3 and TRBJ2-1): GAGVSQTPSNKVTEKGKYVELRCDPISGHTALYWYRQSLGQGPEFLIYFQGTGAADDSGLPNDRFFAVRPEGSVSTLKIQRTERGDSAVYLCASSPAGGRSYNEQFFGPGTRLTVL.